This TCR beta chain was found in a study of T cells in Graves' hyperthyroidism and ophthalmopathy. Regions amplified from RNA transcripts were the TCR beta CDR3 regions. With the HTBI primer set, the TCR CDR3 went through a first round of RT-PCR. TCRdb independently ran MiXCR on the multiplex PCR reads; one entry per CDR3 protein. The repertoire consists of roughly 350,000 distinct CDR3 sequences, with roughly 13% occurring once and the leading ten covering 34%. Between the trimmed V and J ends, which lost 1 base and 3 bases, there was a span of 18 bases. This CDR3 region has 17 residues. Germline V gives CDR1 MNHNY, CDR2 SVGAGI (reference sequence). This clonotype was seen more than once but under ten times.

This TCR derives from a woman in her 40s with Graves' ophthalmopathy. This sequence joins TRBV6-6 and TRBJ1-1; tentative D call: TRBD1 (5 bases). Sequenced sample: blood. Here the CDR3 DNA reads TGTGCCAGCAGTTACTTTTATACGGGGGATCAGGACACTGAAGCTTTCTTT. Encoded protein: CASSYFYTGDQDTEAFF.